The entry that follows covers one T cell receptor beta chain sequence. This clone has a single count. No antigen is known for it. Germline and junction disagree at one end, which may indicate a read error. Inclusion was restricted to participants for whom at least one PBMC sample before ART initiation and at least two post-ART samples were available. Every participant with HIV received treatment in the United States of America. Cryopreserved samples of about 0.9-11 million PBMC were thawed and washed before DNA extraction. At the time of the earliest PBMC sample, participants with HIV were aged between roughly 23 and 60 years. PBMC samples from each participant spanned 1-4 timepoints before ART initiation and 2-8 timepoints after ART initiation, with a median of 7 samples. For every participant, serial HIV viral load, CD4+ T-cell count, ART history and demographic data were obtained. Using a Qiagen kit on a QIAcube, genomic DNA was extracted from unsorted PBMC, with samples processed in batches of 12.

The source of the sample is a study of long-term antiretroviral therapy in people with HIV (dated 2022 in TCRdb). Study-level background: Collection of the earliest samples took place about a decade ahead of the 2015 WHO recommendation for immediate ART, at a time when ART was typically delayed until CD4 counts fell. Whether ART initiation and durable HIV suppression were associated with changes in peripheral blood TRB repertoire composition and diversity was tested in a retrospective serial study. From some 28 adults with confirmed HIV infection, the cohort provided 150 to 200 cryopreserved PBMC samples, gathered serially across a mean of around 6 years (range 1-12). Of the approximately 28 participants with HIV, more than 10 were female. No cross-contamination during QIAcube processing was shown when test extractions of a monoclonal T-cell line were performed alongside around 30 polyclonal samples.

Sequencing of the TRB variable region was done with the immunoSEQ hsTCRB v3.0 assay at survey level resolution. A depth of roughly 35,000-55,000 T-cell genomes per sample was targeted for TRB sequencing. TRB libraries were pooled and sequenced on an Illumina MiSeq using a v3 150-cycle kit. The study's own analysis went as follows. Repertoire analysis was run in R within a reproducible Nextflow workflow that covered QC, data transformation and analysis. LymphoSeq2, an R package for AIRR-Seq data exploration, was used to implement custom analyses. After excluding a few samples that yielded fewer than 5000 total TRB sequences, under 200 HIV repertoires remained for analysis. Of the 188 retained HIV repertoires, almost 60 were collected before and around 130 after ART initiation. Repertoires were downsampled to 5000 TRB nucleotide sequences, with summary statistics averaged over 100 downsampling iterations. Only TRB sequences with CDR3 regions of at least seven amino acids were retained for analysis. Diversity was assessed using a clonality score derived from Shannon entropy and using the Gini coefficient. In the repertoire networks, any two of the top 5000 CDR3 amino acid sequences were linked whenever the two sequences differed by an edit distance of one. For TRB CDR3 amino acid sequences, antigen specificity groups and MHC restriction were predicted with GLIPH2. Known CMV, EBV, HIV or tissue antigen associations were flagged by matching CDR3 amino acid sequences against VDJdb and McPAS-TCR. Pre-ART, post-ART and control groups were compared with Wilcoxon signed-rank tests and Holm-Bonferroni correction. Sourced from immuneACCESS, this table was stored by TCRdb with only in-frame sequences that have V and J called. A share of the clones is absent; for the studies checked, an unresolved V gene accounts for under half, and the remainder has no known explanation. V and J calls plus clone size are reproduced from that table; the DNA served to infer D and trimming. In all, the sample holds tens of thousands of clones, and around 84% of those were seen once. The top ten clonotypes cover 3.5% to 5% of the sample.

General findings and caveats noted by the study authors: HIV repertoires had narrower CDR3 length ranges than controls, and the network structure suggested an antigen-experienced repertoire that shifted only slightly toward naive after ART. Because PBMC availability was limited, only the TCR beta chain was sequenced, with no alpha chain pairing. The repertoire was dominated across all time points by expanded TRB clones identified before ART initiation, although this dominance was seen to fluctuate and to decrease in many PLHIV after ART. Because pre-ART samples had limited cell numbers, unsorted PBMC were profiled rather than sorted CD4+ and CD8+ T cells. ART initiation was associated with a significant increase in TRB diversity, but diversity stayed significantly below transplant donor controls even after long-term ART. The samples span the years 2004 to 2017, and the ART regimens used at that time may not be as effective as current regimens. Inferences about post-ART repertoire changes are limited because no data were available on ART adherence, viral resistance or therapy changes.

The CDR3 has 11 amino acids, counting the end cysteine and phenylalanine. The kept DNA is CDR3 alone, 33 bases in frame from the first base. In the germline V gene (reference sequence), CDR1 corresponds to GTSNPN and CDR2 to SVGIG. The chain employs TRBV30 and TRBJ1-1; a tentative D call is TRBD1 (5 bases match). This specimen consisted of unsorted PBMCs, obtained 1.3 years after starting antiretroviral therapy. The clonotype comes from a man in his fifties or sixties with HIV. The nucleotides are TGTGCCTGGAGTGTTTTCTGGACACCCTCTTTC. It encodes CAWSVFWTPSF.